Below, 27 T cell receptor beta chains from the same sample are listed, as sequenced in a study of Graves' ophthalmopathy and Graves' hyperthyroidism. Amplification targeted the TCR beta CDR3 regions, with RNA transcripts as the source material. First-round RT-PCR relied on HTBI primers, and a second-round multiplex PCR came next. TCRdb re-called the multiplex PCR reads through MiXCR, storing one row per CDR3 protein. The table has about 400,000 distinct CDR3 sequences, 15% to 20% seen once. Sequencing was performed on peripheral blood. Receptors originate from a woman aged 18 to 35 with Graves' ophthalmopathy.

This clonotype appeared many times. The chain recombines TRBV6-1 with TRBJ2-5, with 9 bases fitting TRBD1. Germline CDR1 and CDR2: MNHNS and SASEGT. V gave up 8 bases and J gave up 14 bases; unmatched junction bases: 9. The CDR3 consists of 11 residues. The CDR3 spells CASRQGGQGYF. The CDR3 bases are TGTGCCAGCCGCCAAGGGGGACAGGGATACTTC.

This clonotype was counted ten times or more. The genes are TRBV6-5 and TRBJ2-2; tentatively, D is TRBD2 (6 bases). This CDR3 contains 15 residues. Germline CDR1 is MNHEY and CDR2 is SVGAGI. Trimming removed 8 bases from V and 1 base from J, with 14 bases in between. CDR3 DNA sequence: TGTGCCAGCGCCTTACTCGGGGGGAACACCGGGGAGCTGTTTTTT. This codes for CASALLGGNTGELFF.

This clonotype was seen just once. V usage is TRBV30 and J usage is TRBJ1-1; no definite D call. The CDR3 covers 13 residues. Germline V gene data show CDR1 as GTSNPN and CDR2 as SVGIG (reference sequence). Trimming pared 3 bases from V and 0 bases from J, leaving 8 bases between. The CDR3 spells CAWRHNMNTEAFF. CDR3 in DNA: TGTGCCTGGAGACACAACATGAACACTGAAGCTTTCTTT.

This clonotype was observed a few times. The chain couples TRBV6-1 to TRBJ1-1, with D perhaps TRBD1 (6 bases). Germline V gene lookup returns CDR1 MNHNS and CDR2 SASEGT. The ends were cut back, 10 bases at V and 6 bases at J, with 15 bases in the middle. There are 12 residues in the CDR3. CDR3 DNA: TGTGCCACCAAGGGGGGGACTTCTGAAGCTTTCTTT. Translation: CATKGGTSEAFF.

This clonotype was found many times. V usage is TRBV27 and J usage is TRBJ2-7; TRBD1 matches 7 bases. V lost 0 bases, J lost 0 bases, and 8 bases stayed unmatched. CDR3 length: 17 residues. Germline V lookup: CDR1 MNHEY, CDR2 SMNVEV (reference sequence). CDR3: CASSLSRTGASSYEQYF. CDR3 coding DNA: TGTGCCAGCAGTTTATCCCGGACAGGAGCGAGCTCCTACGAGCAGTACTTC.

This clonotype has ten or more counts. V usage is TRBV7-8 and J usage is TRBJ2-5; 10 bases align to TRBD1. CDR3 length equals 17 residues. The germline V gene has CDR1 SGHVS and CDR2 FQNEAQ. J gave up 3 bases and V 6 bases, and 13 bases lay outside the gene matches. CDR3 loop: CASRGSGQGPRKETQYF. Here the CDR3 DNA reads TGTGCCAGCAGGGGGTCGGGACAGGGGCCGCGGAAAGAGACCCAGTACTTC.

This clonotype appeared many times. The CDR3 region is CASSLGGGILYGYTF. CDR3 sequence (DNA): TGCGCCAGCAGCTTGGGGGGGGGGATCCTCTATGGCTACACCTTC. The genes are TRBV5-1 and TRBJ1-2; the D gene is possibly TRBD1 (5 bases). V dropped 0 bases and J dropped 4 bases, with 13 bases sitting between them. The CDR3 is 15 residues long. Germline CDR1 SGHRS, CDR2 YFSETQ.

The table lists this clonotype with many counts. The rearrangement uses TRBV28 and TRBJ1-3; D remains ambiguous. In germline, CDR1 is MDHEN, CDR2 SYDVKM. The CDR3 totals 15 residues. The germline V and J ends were trimmed by 4 bases and 0 bases, with 10 bases remaining between them. In DNA form, the CDR3 reads TGTGCCAGCAGTTCCGGGGATATCTCTGGAAACACCATATATTTT. Protein product: CASSSGDISGNTIYF.

This clonotype has a count of ten or more. CDR3 amino acids: CASSPPRAPKLDTIYF. As DNA, the CDR3 is TGTGCCAGCTCACCACCGCGGGCACCGAAGCTAGACACCATATATTTT. This rearrangement joins TRBV18 to TRBJ1-3; no clear D. Germline V lookup: CDR1 KGHSH, CDR2 LQKENI. Trimming removed 0 bases at V and 8 bases at J, with 17 bases between. The CDR3 totals 16 residues. Based on the CDR3 plus reference TRBV18 and TRBJ1-3, the full variable domain is NAGVMQNPRHLVRRRGQEARLRCSPMKGHSHVYWYRQLPEEGLKFMVYLQKENIIDESGMPKERFSAEFPKEGPSILRIQQVVRGDSAAYFCASSPPRAPKLDTIYFGEGSWLTVV.

This clonotype has a count of ten or more. J is TRBJ1-3 and V is TRBV11-2; D gene unclear. V lost 5 bases and J lost 0, with 11 bases in between. Germline loops: CDR1 SGHAT, CDR2 FQNNGV. The CDR3 length is 15 residues. In nucleotides, the CDR3 is TGTGCCAGCAGCCTTACAGCCTCCTCTGGAAACACCATATATTTT. It encodes CASSLTASSGNTIYF.

This clonotype was counted ten times or more. V gene TRBV6-5 combines with J gene TRBJ1-5, with TRBD1 matching 10 bases. The CDR3 covers 16 residues. V lost 6 bases, J lost 0 bases, and 5 bases stayed unmatched. Germline lookup yields CDR1 MNHEY and CDR2 SVGAGI. The CDR3 loop reads CASRRTGGDSNQPQHF. CDR3 coding DNA: TGTGCCAGCAGGAGGACAGGGGGAGATAGCAATCAGCCCCAGCATTTT.

This clonotype was counted a few times. V and J are TRBV19 and TRBJ2-2, with TRBD2 as a possible D gene (5 bases). This CDR3 has 16 amino acids. V shed 3 bases and J shed 0 bases, with 11 bases lying between them. Germline V gene data show CDR1 as LNHDA and CDR2 as SQIVND (reference sequence). CDR3 DNA sequence: TGTGCCAGTAGTATTGGGCAGGACTCGAACACCGGGGAGCTGTTTTTT. It codes for CASSIGQDSNTGELFF.

This clonotype was picked up many times. Being one base from a much bigger clone, this may be a read error. The missing conserved phenylalanine or tryptophan at the end of this CDR3 makes a read error likely. This chain uses TRBV7-2 with TRBJ1-2, with D possibly matching TRBD1 (6 bases). Germline V gene data show CDR1 as SGHTA and CDR2 as FQGNSA. V was trimmed by 1 base and J by 6 bases, leaving 9 bases between them. The CDR3 covers 13 residues. As DNA, the CDR3 is TGTGCCAGCAGCTTAGACAGGGAAGATGGCTACACCTCC. Its protein is CASSLDREDGYTS.

This clonotype was counted ten times or more. The V and J genes are TRBV5-1 and TRBJ2-2; 7 bases are shared with TRBD1. The CDR3 sequence is 13 residues long. V was pared by 4 bases and J by 6 bases, with 3 bases of the junction left unmatched. In germline, CDR1 is SGHRS, CDR2 YFSETQ. The CDR3 nucleotides read TGCGCCAGCAGCACTACAGGGGCCGGGGAGCTGTTTTTT. This codes for CASSTTGAGELFF.

This clonotype was detected many times. The chain employs TRBV20-1 and TRBJ2-7; D uncertain. The CDR3 runs to 12 residues. V was trimmed by 2 bases and J by 1 base, leaving 6 bases between them. Germline CDR1 is DFQATT and CDR2 is SNEGSKA (reference sequence). CDR3 in amino acids: CSARSVSYEQYF. CDR3 in DNA: TGCAGTGCTAGATCGGTGTCCTACGAGCAGTACTTC.

J is TRBJ1-2 and V is TRBV6-2 or TRBV6-3; the D is unclear. Germline V CDR1 and CDR2: MNHEY, SVGEGT. The CDR3 is 14 amino acids. The V end lost 2 bases, the J end lost 2 bases, and 9 bases lay between the germline ends. CDR3 sequence reads: CASSYVQTNYGYTF. In DNA, the CDR3 is TGTGCCAGCAGTTACGTACAGACCAACTATGGCTACACCTTC.

This clonotype has a count of ten or more. The chain is built from TRBV7-2 and TRBJ1-5, with TRBD1 matching 8 bases. Unmatched junction bases numbered 7, after V lost 2 bases and J lost 7 bases. CDR3 size: 15 residues. Per the germline V gene, CDR1 is SGHTA and CDR2 is FQGNSA. This chain's CDR3 is CASSLRTGLDQPQHF. The CDR3 coding sequence is TGTGCCAGCAGCTTAAGGACAGGGCTCGACCAGCCCCAGCATTTT. Using reference TRBV7-2 and TRBJ1-5 for the parts outside the CDR3, the full variable domain is GAGVSQSPSNKVTEKGKDVELRCDPISGHTALYWYRQSLGQGLEFLIYFQGNSAPDKSGLPSDRFSAERTGGSVSTLTIQRTQQEDSAVYLCASSLRTGLDQPQHFGDGTRLSIL.

Many counts were recorded for this clonotype. The chain links TRBV5-1 to TRBJ2-7; no definite D call. The V end lost 0 bases, the J end lost 3 bases, and 13 bases lay between the germline ends. This CDR3 has 15 residues. Germline-derived CDR1 and CDR2 are SGHRS and YFSETQ. The DNA for the CDR3 is TGCGCCAGCAGCTTGGGGTCACGGTTGGGCTACGAGCAGTACTTC. Its translation is CASSLGSRLGYEQYF.

This clonotype was recorded at least ten times. The chain carries TRBV20-1 and TRBJ1-1; D possibly corresponds to TRBD1 (5 bases). This CDR3 comprises 12 residues. V lost 5 bases and J lost 2, with 9 bases in between. Germline V gene sequence: CDR1 DFQATT, CDR2 SNEGSKA (reference sequence). The CDR3 region is CSADDRNTEAFF. The DNA of the CDR3 is TGCAGTGCTGACGACAGAAACACTGAAGCTTTCTTT.

Many counts were recorded for this clonotype. The chain uses TRBV6-1 and TRBJ1-3; D call uncertain. V was trimmed by 4 bases and J by 1 base, leaving 11 bases between them. This CDR3 spans 15 amino acids. CDR1 is MNHNS, CDR2 SASEGT, per germline. CDR3 sequence reads: CASSGGPGSGNTIYF. The DNA for the CDR3 is TGTGCCAGCAGTGGAGGGCCCGGTTCTGGAAACACCATATATTTT.

This clonotype has only one observation. This rearrangement joins TRBV7-8 to TRBJ2-5; 14 nucleotides align to TRBD2. J gave up 0 bases and V 5 bases, and 2 bases lay outside the gene matches. The length of the CDR3 is 16 residues. Germline values: CDR1 SGHVS, CDR2 FQNEAQ. The CDR3 DNA follows: TGTGCCAGCAGCCCGGGACTAGCGGGGGACCAAGAGACCCAGTACTTC. Translation: CASSPGLAGDQETQYF.

In the case of this clonotype: A much more abundant neighbour one base away suggests this may be a read error. This is likely a read error, given that the CDR3 carries no conserved phenylalanine or tryptophan at its end. The chain recombines TRBV4-2 with TRBJ2-7; a weak D match, TRBD2 (6 bases). The germline gives CDR1 LGHNA, CDR2 YNFKEQ. Trimming cost V 4 bases and J 0 bases, with 16 bases left between them. This CDR3 contains 16 residues. CDR3 sequence (DNA): TGTGCCAGCAGCCCGGGGGTGGGCCCAAGCTCCTACGAGCAGTACTCC. Residues: CASSPGVGPSSYEQYS.

This clonotype showed up many times. This chain joins TRBV12-3 or TRBV12-4 and TRBJ2-2; no firm D call. Trimming pared 6 bases from V and 5 bases from J, leaving 10 bases between. The CDR3 spans 13 residues. The chain's CDR3 is CASRPPGTGELFF. CDR3 nucleotide sequence: TGTGCCAGCAGGCCACCCGGGACCGGGGAGCTGTTTTTT.

This clonotype came up many times. V usage is TRBV6-5 and J usage is TRBJ2-7; 9 nucleotides align to TRBD2. The germline V gene has CDR1 MNHEY and CDR2 SVGAGI. The V and J ends lost 2 bases and 2 bases, in that order; junction bases with no gene match: 4. The CDR3 covers 15 residues. This CDR3 reads CASSYASGEPYEQYF. The CDR3 region has the DNA TGTGCCAGCAGTTACGCTAGCGGGGAGCCCTACGAGCAGTACTTC.

This clonotype was seen many times. The V gene is TRBV5-1, the J gene TRBJ2-7, with 7 bases that match TRBD1. J lost 7 bases, V lost 4 bases, and 14 bases had no gene match. Germline lookup yields CDR1 SGHRS and CDR2 YFSETQ. This CDR3 region has 15 residues. The CDR3: CASSAQGTDGVEQYF. In DNA, the CDR3 is TGCGCCAGCAGCGCTCAAGGGACAGACGGGGTGGAGCAGTACTTC.

This chain uses TRBV11-2 with TRBJ2-7, with 13 bases lining up with TRBD2. Trimming removed 5 bases from V and 0 bases from J; junction bases left unmatched: 7. There are 17 residues in the CDR3. Germline lookup yields CDR1 SGHAT and CDR2 FQNNGV. The CDR3 protein is CASSGPGLAGSSYEQYF. The CDR3 DNA sequence: TGTGCCAGCAGCGGACCGGGACTAGCGGGGTCCTCCTACGAGCAGTACTTC.

The chain couples TRBV4-2 to TRBJ1-1; D unclear. The CDR3 is 15 residues long. Germline-derived CDR1 and CDR2 are LGHNA and YNFKEQ. V shed 1 base and J shed 3 bases, with 12 bases lying between them. Written as DNA, the CDR3 is TGTGCCAGCAGCCAAGTTCTGGGAAGGGACACTGAAGCTTTCTTT. Encoded protein: CASSQVLGRDTEAFF.